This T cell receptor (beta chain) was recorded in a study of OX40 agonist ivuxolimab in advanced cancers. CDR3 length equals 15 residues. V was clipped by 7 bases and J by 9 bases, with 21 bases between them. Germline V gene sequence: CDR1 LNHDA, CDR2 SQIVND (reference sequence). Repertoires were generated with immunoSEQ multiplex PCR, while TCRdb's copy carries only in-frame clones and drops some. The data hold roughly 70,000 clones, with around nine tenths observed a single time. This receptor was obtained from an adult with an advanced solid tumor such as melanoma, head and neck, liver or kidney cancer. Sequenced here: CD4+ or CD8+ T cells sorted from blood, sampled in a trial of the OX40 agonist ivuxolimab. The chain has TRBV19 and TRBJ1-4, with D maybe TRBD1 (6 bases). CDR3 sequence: CASKIGGAALQKLFF. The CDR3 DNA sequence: TGTGCCAGTAAAATTGGGGGCGCCGCTCTTCAAAAACTGTTTTTT. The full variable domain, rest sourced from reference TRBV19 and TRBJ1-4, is DGGITQSPKYLFRKEGQNVTLSCEQNLNHDAMYWYRQDPGQGLRLIYYSQIVNDFQKGDIAEGYSVSREKKESFPLTVTSAQKNPTAFYLCASKIGGAALQKLFFGSGTQLSVL.